This passage covers 18 T cell receptor beta chains from one sample sequenced in a study of T cells in Graves' hyperthyroidism and ophthalmopathy. Amplified TCR beta CDR3 regions came from RNA transcripts. First-round RT-PCR of the TCR CDR3 relied on the HTBI primer set. From the multiplex PCR reads, TCRdb called clonotypes with MiXCR, one entry per CDR3 protein. The repertoire consists of 500,000 or so distinct CDR3 sequences, with about 15% occurring once and the leading ten covering 15% to 20%. Sequencing used blood. The source of these receptors is a woman between 18 and 30 years old with Graves' ophthalmopathy.

This clonotype was found many times. The chain has TRBV30 and TRBJ1-2; TRBD1 agrees at 8 bases. The CDR3 runs to 14 residues. Germline V gene lookup returns CDR1 GTSNPN and CDR2 SVGIG (reference sequence). The trim removed 2 bases at V and 6 bases at J, leaving 8 bases unmatched. In nucleotides, the CDR3 is TGTGCCTGGAGTAGTATGCAGGGGGCGGATGGCTACACCTTC. The encoded protein is CAWSSMQGADGYTF.

This clonotype was recorded many times. V usage is TRBV30 and J usage is TRBJ1-5; 9 bases fit TRBD1. V trimming: 5 bases; J trimming: 11 bases; junction bases outside the gene matches: 7. The CDR3 extends over 12 amino acids. Germline V gene sequence: CDR1 GTSNPN, CDR2 SVGIG (reference sequence). CDR3: CAWDTGGETQHF. In DNA form, the CDR3 reads TGTGCCTGGGACACAGGGGGCGAGACCCAGCATTTT.

This clonotype was seen at least ten times. V and J are TRBV2 and TRBJ2-2; D is ambiguous. This CDR3 has 15 residues. Germline loops: CDR1 SNHLY, CDR2 FYNNEI. V was clipped by 6 bases and J by 6 bases, with 17 bases between them. For the CDR3, the DNA is TGTGCCAGCAGCCACGGTTCTGGGAAGGCCGGGGAGCTGTTTTTT. This gives the protein CASSHGSGKAGELFF.

This clonotype has ten or more counts. J is TRBJ2-3 and V is TRBV20-1; D perhaps matches TRBD1 (5 bases). The CDR3 consists of 15 residues. Trimming shortened V by 0 bases and J by 1 base, and 11 bases separated the two germline ends. The germline V gene has CDR1 DFQATT and CDR2 SNEGSKA (reference sequence). The CDR3 sequence: CSARDHARGTDTQYF. CDR3 DNA sequence: TGCAGTGCTAGAGATCATGCCAGGGGCACAGATACGCAGTATTTT.

Ten or more counts support this clonotype. This chain uses TRBV11-2 with TRBJ2-3; D may match TRBD1 or TRBD2 (5 bases each). CDR1 and CDR2 from the germline V gene are SGHAT and FQNNGV. The CDR3 loop spans 15 amino acids. The V end was cut by 2 bases, the J end by 2 bases, with 11 bases between. DNA for the CDR3: TGTGCCAGCAGCTTATTGGGGGAGAACACAGATACGCAGTATTTT. It encodes CASSLLGENTDTQYF.

The chain joins TRBV29-1 to TRBJ2-5; D may be TRBD1 (6 bases). Germline V gene data show CDR1 as SQVTM and CDR2 as ANQGSEA. The length of the CDR3 is 13 residues. The ends were cut back, 4 bases at V and 7 bases at J, with 16 bases in the middle. CDR3 sequence: CSVGLRGKGTQYF. Here the CDR3 DNA reads TGCAGCGTTGGCCTTAGGGGGAAAGGGACCCAGTACTTC.

V is TRBV30 and J is TRBJ2-7; 9 bases are shared with TRBD1. This CDR3 has 12 residues. J was trimmed by 7 bases and V by 5 bases; bases with no gene match: 6. The germline V gene encodes CDR1 GTSNPN and CDR2 SVGIG (reference sequence). The CDR3 spells CAWWTGVGEQYF. CDR3 sequence (DNA): TGTGCCTGGTGGACAGGGGTTGGAGAGCAGTACTTC.

The chain uses TRBV19 and TRBJ2-1; 9 bases match TRBD2. This CDR3 comprises 15 residues. Germline V gene lookup returns CDR1 LNHDA and CDR2 SQIVND (reference sequence). The V segment lost 8 bases and the J segment 5 bases; nucleotides outside the gene matches: 10. The chain's CDR3 is CASWGLAGYNNEQFF. The CDR3 DNA reads TGTGCCAGTTGGGGCCTAGCGGGATATAACAATGAGCAGTTCTTC.

Worth noting for this clonotype: One base away lies a much larger clone, so this may be a sequencing read error. The gene calls are TRBV3-1 and TRBJ2-1, with 9 bases matching TRBD2. The V and J ends lost 6 bases and 6 bases, in that order; junction bases with no gene match: 9. Germline V CDR1 and CDR2: LGHDT, YNNKEL (reference sequence). The CDR3 consists of 15 residues. CDR3 bases: TGTGCCAGCAGACCGACTAGCGGATTCTGCAATGAGCAGTTCTTC. Translating gives CASRPTSGFCNEQFF.

This clonotype was counted at least ten times. This sequence joins TRBV24-1 and TRBJ2-1; no clear D gene. V dropped 2 bases and J dropped 10 bases, with 11 bases sitting between them. The CDR3 has 13 amino acids. Germline CDR1 reads KGHDR; CDR2 reads SFDVKD. CDR3 sequence: CATSDSHSPEQFF. CDR3 nucleotide sequence: TGTGCCACCAGTGATTCGCACAGTCCAGAGCAGTTCTTC.

This clonotype was counted at least ten times. The genes are TRBV20-1 and TRBJ1-6; no firm D call. V lost 3 bases and J lost 2, with 5 bases in between. Germline assignment: CDR1 DFQATT and CDR2 SNEGSKA (reference sequence). The CDR3 has 13 amino acids. In nucleotides, the CDR3 is TGCAGTGCTAGGGATACCTATAATTCACCCCTCCACTTT. Encoded protein: CSARDTYNSPLHF.

The chain employs TRBV15 and TRBJ1-5; 10 bases line up with TRBD1. The CDR3 consists of 15 residues. The V segment lost 1 base and the J segment 6 bases; nucleotides outside the gene matches: 3. Germline V lookup: CDR1 LNHNV, CDR2 YYDKDF (reference sequence). CDR3 in DNA: TGTGCCACCAGCAGAGGACAGGGGGCTTTTCAGCCCCAGCATTTT. Translating gives CATSRGQGAFQPQHF.

A word on this clonotype: One base away lies a much larger clone, so this may be a sequencing read error. The rearrangement uses TRBV28 and TRBJ2-7, with no clear D. The CDR3 is 12 residues long. Looked up from germline, CDR1 is MDHEN and CDR2 is SYDVKM. V lost 6 bases and J 6 bases, leaving 12 bases between the germline ends. The CDR3 sequence: CASSLRVGEQYF. CDR3 in DNA: TGTGCCAGCAGCTTAAGGGTTGGCGAGCAGTACTTC.

The chain is built from TRBV18 and TRBJ2-1; 11 bases are a match to TRBD2. The junction had 13 bases not matched to a gene; V was cut back by 2 bases and J by 4 bases. This CDR3 contains 19 residues. The germline CDR1 and CDR2 sequences are KGHSH and LQKENI. DNA of the CDR3: TGTGCCAGCTCACCAGCGGGGACAGACGGGACTAGCGGTTACAATGAGCAGTTCTTC. This codes for CASSPAGTDGTSGYNEQFF.

This clonotype occurred many times. This chain joins TRBV3-1 and TRBJ2-7, with D tentatively TRBD2 (5 bases). V shed 1 base and J shed 5 bases, with 9 bases lying between them. Germline assignment: CDR1 LGHDT and CDR2 YNNKEL (reference sequence). The CDR3 length is 13 residues. The CDR3 sequence is CASSQAEGNEQYF. The CDR3 bases are TGTGCCAGCAGCCAAGCCGAGGGTAACGAGCAGTACTTC.

This clonotype was seen a handful of times. The J gene is TRBJ1-5, the V gene TRBV4-2; 8 bases fit TRBD1. V shed 2 bases, J shed 5 bases, and the junction held 11 bases outside the gene matches. The CDR3 extends over 17 amino acids. Germline CDR1 is LGHNA and CDR2 is YNFKEQ. DNA for the CDR3: TGTGCCAGCAGCCAATGGACAGGGCCGGAGGGCGATCAGCCCCAGCATTTT. It specifies CASSQWTGPEGDQPQHF.

The rearrangement joins TRBV4-1 to TRBJ1-1, with D uncertain. Trimming took 2 bases from V and 5 from J, leaving 12 bases between them. The CDR3 totals 14 residues. Germline loops: CDR1 MGHRA, CDR2 YSYEKL. The chain's CDR3 is CASSQLNLGTEAFF. The CDR3, as DNA: TGCGCCAGCAGCCAACTGAACCTGGGGACTGAAGCTTTCTTT.

The chain couples TRBV4-2 to TRBJ1-4; no firm D call. V lost 4 bases, J lost 0 bases, and 9 bases lay in between. The CDR3 loop spans 15 amino acids. Germline values: CDR1 LGHNA, CDR2 YNFKEQ. Here the CDR3 DNA reads TGTGCCAGCAGCCTACGGAGTGCAACTAATGAAAAACTGTTTTTT. Protein product: CASSLRSATNEKLFF.